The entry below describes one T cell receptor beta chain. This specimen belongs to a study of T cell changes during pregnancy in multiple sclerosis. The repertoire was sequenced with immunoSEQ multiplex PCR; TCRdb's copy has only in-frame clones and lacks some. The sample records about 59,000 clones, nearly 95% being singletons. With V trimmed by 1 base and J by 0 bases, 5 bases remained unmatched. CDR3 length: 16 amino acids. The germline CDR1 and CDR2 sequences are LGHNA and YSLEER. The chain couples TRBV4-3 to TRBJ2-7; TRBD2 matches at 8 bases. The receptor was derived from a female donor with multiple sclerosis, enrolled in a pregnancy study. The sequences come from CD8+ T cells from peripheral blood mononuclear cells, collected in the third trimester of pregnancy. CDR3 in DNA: TGCGCCAGCAGCCAAGGGGCCAGCGGGAGCTCCTACGAGCAGTACTTC. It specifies CASSQGASGSSYEQYF.